The rows below give T cell receptor beta chains drawn from one sample of a study of blood T cells in healthy people across ages. TCRdb reanalysed the 5' RACE reads using MiXCR and keeps one entry per CDR3 protein. The table records around 400,000 distinct CDR3 sequences, roughly half of them present only once. The source material was blood. Receptors originate from a man between 60 and 75 years old in good health. The CDR3 runs from the conserved cysteine through the conserved F or W. A D gene is named only where the DNA matches it firmly. Clone size is shown for a subset of rows, as once, few, many or a class of expanded clone.

D | J | size | V | DNA | CDR3
TRBD2 | TRBJ2-7 | . | TRBV28 | TGTGCCAGCAGCTCTCTAGCGGGTAGTACCTACGAGCAGTACTTC | CASSSLAGSTYEQYF
. | TRBJ2-1 | . | TRBV9 | TGTGCCAGCAGCCCGAGGACCAACCGAGAGCAGTTCTTC | CASSPRTNREQFF
TRBD1 | TRBJ1-2 | . | TRBV25-1 | TGTGCCAGCAGTGGTGGGACAGGGGGCCTTGGCTACACCTTC | CASSGGTGGLGYTF
. | TRBJ2-5 | . | TRBV6-2/TRBV6-3 | TGTGCCAGCACCAGAGGAGGGGGCGGACGGGAGACCCAGTACTTC | CASTRGGGGRETQYF
. | TRBJ1-2 | few | TRBV11-3 | TGTGCCAGCAGCGCCCTAGAGGGGCGGGATAATGGCTACACCTTC | CASSALEGRDNGYTF
. | TRBJ2-1 | . | TRBV24-1 | TGTGCCACCACCCGGGAGGGGGCGTTACACGATGAGCAGTTCTTC | CATTREGALHDEQFF
. | TRBJ2-6 | . | TRBV11-1 | TGTGCCAGCAGTCAGGGTCCGGGCGCCGGGGCCAACGTCCTGACTTTC | CASSQGPGAGANVLTF
TRBD1 | TRBJ2-1 | . | TRBV18 | TGTGCCAGCTCACCACAAGGGACAGGGCCCAATGAGCAGTTCTTC | CASSPQGTGPNEQFF
. | TRBJ2-1 | few | TRBV14 | TGTGCCAGCAGCCCCCTTACCTACAATGAGCAGTTCTTC | CASSPLTYNEQFF
TRBD1 | TRBJ2-6 | many | TRBV18 | TGTGCCAGCTCACCAAGGGGACAGGGTCTCACTGGGGCCAACGTCCTGACTTTC | CASSPRGQGLTGANVLTF
. | TRBJ1-5 | . | TRBV28 | TGTGCCAGCAGTAACGCAAGGGCAGGGCAGCCCCAGCATTTT | CASSNARAGQPQHF
TRBD1 | TRBJ2-7 | many | TRBV29-1 | TGCAGCGTATCAACGAGCCCGGGACAGGCGTACGAGCAGTACTTC | CSVSTSPGQAYEQYF
. | TRBJ2-7 | few | TRBV28 | TGTGCCAGCAGGTCCCCCCGGGGGTCCTCCTACGAGCAGTACTTC | CASRSPRGSSYEQYF
. | TRBJ1-6 | few | TRBV20-1 | TGCAGTGCTACCAGCCCCGGGGCTGGGGATTCACCCCTCCACTTT | CSATSPGAGDSPLHF
TRBD1 | TRBJ2-3 | . | TRBV18 | TGTGCCAGCTCCCCTAAGCAGGGGGCAGCCGATACGCAGTATTTT | CASSPKQGAADTQYF
. | TRBJ2-1 | . | TRBV14 | TGTGCCAGCAGCCCCCCTGGGAGGGGGACCAACAATGAGCAGTTCTTC | CASSPPGRGTNNEQFF
TRBD1 | TRBJ1-1 | . | TRBV15 | TGTGCCACCAGCAGAGATCTCGGACAGGACAGGGCTTTCTTT | CATSRDLGQDRAFF
. | TRBJ1-3 | . | TRBV2 | TGTGCCAGCAGTGAAGGTGGGGCTGGAGTCGTCGGAAACACCATATATTTT | CASSEGGAGVVGNTIYF
TRBD2 | TRBJ2-7 | . | TRBV29-1 | TGCAGCGTTGCTAGGACTAGCATATACGAGCAGTACTTC | CSVARTSIYEQYF
. | TRBJ2-1 | once | TRBV20-1 | TGCAGTGCGAAGCACTCTCACAATGAGCAGTTCTTC | CSAKHSHNEQFF
TRBD2 | TRBJ2-1 | . | TRBV6-5 | TGTGCCAGCAGATCACTAGCGGGGGGGGGCGATGAGCAGTTCTTC | CASRSLAGGGDEQFF
. | TRBJ2-6 | . | TRBV6-1 | TGTGCCAGCAGTGACCCCGCCCGTTCTGGGGCCAACGTCCTGACTTTC | CASSDPARSGANVLTF
. | TRBJ2-3 | few | TRBV7-2 | TGTGCCAGCAGCTGGGGGTGGGCTCGCACAGATACGCAGTATTTT | CASSWGWARTDTQYF
. | TRBJ2-4 | . | TRBV6-2/TRBV6-3 | TGTGCCAGCAGTGGACTGGAGATAGCCAAAAACATTCAGTACTTC | CASSGLEIAKNIQYF
TRBD1 | TRBJ2-1 | . | TRBV7-2 | TGTGCCAGCAGCCCCCCGGGCAGGGGGCGCGACAATGAGCAGTTCTTC | CASSPPGRGRDNEQFF
. | TRBJ2-3 | . | TRBV3-1 | TGTGCCAGCAGCCAGCAGGCGATCACAGATACGCAGTATTTT | CASSQQAITDTQYF